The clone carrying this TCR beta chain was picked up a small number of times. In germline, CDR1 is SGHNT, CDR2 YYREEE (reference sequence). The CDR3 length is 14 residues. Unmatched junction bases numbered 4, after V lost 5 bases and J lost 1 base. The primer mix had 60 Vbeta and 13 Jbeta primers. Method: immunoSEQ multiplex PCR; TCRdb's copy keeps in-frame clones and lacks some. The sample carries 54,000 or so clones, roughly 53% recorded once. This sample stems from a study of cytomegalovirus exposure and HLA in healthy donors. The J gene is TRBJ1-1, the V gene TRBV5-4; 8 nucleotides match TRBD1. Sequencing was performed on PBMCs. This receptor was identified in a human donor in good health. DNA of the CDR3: TGTGCCAGCAGATCGACAGGGGCGAACACTGAAGCTTTCTTT. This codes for CASRSTGANTEAFF. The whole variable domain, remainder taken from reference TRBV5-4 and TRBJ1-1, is ETGVTQSPTHLIKTRGQQVTLRCSSQSGHNTVSWYQQALGQGPQFIFQYYREEENGRGNFPPRFSGLQFPNYSSELNVNALELDDSALYLCASRSTGANTEAFFGQGTRLTVV.